This T cell receptor (beta chain) derives from a study of early T cells in non-severe SARS-CoV-2 infection. In the study overall: With bulk RNA from unsorted whole blood as input, sequencing yielded unpaired chains.

This clonotype was observed a handful of times. The DNA is omitted, as the CDR3 cannot be located on it reliably, and the CDR3 follows TCRdb's listing. Germline V gene data show CDR1 as SGHKS and CDR2 as YYEKEE (reference sequence). The CDR3 is 12 residues long, ends included. Attachment of unique molecular identifiers was made to individual cDNA molecules. TCRdb called the 5' RACE reads again in MiXCR, with one record for every CDR3 protein. The sample shows 32,000 or so distinct CDR3 sequences, under 6% of them seen only once. Sequenced sample: whole blood. This TCR was recovered from an adult who was a healthcare worker with PCR-confirmed SARS-CoV-2 infection or an uninfected control (not recorded which). J is TRBJ2-2 and V is TRBV5-5; the D segment call TRBD1 is taken from the table without a DNA check. CDR3 in amino acids: CAREGGAWSCFF.